This passage covers 30 T cell receptor beta chains from one sample sequenced in a study of CD8 T cells in ankylosing spondylitis. TCRdb redid the calling of the 5' RACE reads with MiXCR, one entry per CDR3 protein. The sample carries 100,000 to 150,000 distinct CDR3 sequences, over 7% recorded once. The sample consisted of blood, either unsorted or a sorted T cell fraction (not recorded which). The receptors shown here come from a male donor with ankylosing spondylitis or in good health (not recorded which).

This clonotype was seen only once. The V call is TRBV11-2, the J call TRBJ2-7; 13 bases agree with TRBD2. This CDR3 spans 21 amino acids. J lost 2 bases, V lost 5 bases, and 21 bases had no gene match. Germline CDR1 is SGHAT and CDR2 is FQNNGV. The DNA of the CDR3 is TGTGCCAGCAGCCCTACGGGACAGGGGACGGGACTAGCGGGGAAAGCCTACGAGCAGTACTTC. Its protein product is CASSPTGQGTGLAGKAYEQYF.

This clonotype was seen repeatedly, ten times or more. The CDR3 region is CASSLNSGRETQYF. Here the CDR3 DNA reads TGTGCCAGCAGTTTAAATAGCGGGAGAGAGACCCAGTACTTC. This rearrangement joins TRBV6-5 to TRBJ2-5; 9 nucleotides match TRBD2. CDR1 is MNHEY and CDR2 is SVGAGI in the germline V gene. The CDR3 totals 14 residues. The J segment lost 4 bases and the V segment lost 4 bases, leaving 4 bases of the junction unmatched.

In its sample, this clonotype was seen a few times. The rearrangement uses TRBV12-3 or TRBV12-4 and TRBJ2-2, with 10 bases aligning to TRBD2. This CDR3 is 15 amino acids long. V gave up 5 bases and J gave up 4 bases; unmatched junction bases: 4. CDR3 DNA sequence: TGTGCCAGCAGTCAAGCTAGCGGGAGCACCGGGGAGCTGTTTTTT. It yields the protein CASSQASGSTGELFF.

There are many counts of this clonotype. V gene TRBV29-1 combines with J gene TRBJ2-1, with 10 positions matching TRBD2. The CDR3 totals 13 residues. Germline V gives CDR1 SQVTM, CDR2 ANQGSEA. V lost 1 base, J lost 10 bases, and 4 bases stayed unmatched. DNA for the CDR3: TGCAGCGTTGAAGTTCGGACTAGCGGCGAGCAGTTCTTC. It codes for CSVEVRTSGEQFF.

This clonotype was seen at least ten times. The genes are TRBV7-2 and TRBJ2-7; D is perhaps TRBD1 or TRBD2 (6 bases each). The germline CDR1 and CDR2 sequences are SGHTA and FQGNSA. The CDR3 consists of 14 residues. Trimming took off 1 base at V and 4 bases at J, with 11 bases between the two ends. CDR3 nucleotide sequence: TGTGCCAGCAGCTTAGATGGGGGGCCATACGAGCAGTACTTC. It specifies CASSLDGGPYEQYF.

This clonotype was found many times. The V call is TRBV7-2, the J call TRBJ2-1, with 14 bases matching TRBD2. This CDR3 contains 13 residues. With 11 bases clipped from V and 9 bases from J, the junction kept 6 bases outside the gene matches. Germline V gene data show CDR1 as SGHTA and CDR2 as FQGNSA. In DNA form, the CDR3 reads TGTGCCGGGGGACTAGCGGGAGTTCGTGAGCAGTTCTTC. Translated, it gives CAGGLAGVREQFF.

This clonotype has a count of ten or more. The rearrangement joins TRBV5-5 to TRBJ2-7, with D unresolved. Germline V lookup: CDR1 SGHKS, CDR2 YYEKEE (reference sequence). The V end was cut by 0 bases, the J end by 3 bases, with 10 bases between. The CDR3 contains 14 residues. Written as DNA, the CDR3 is TGTGCCAGCAGCTTGGCAGTAGTTATCTACGAGCAGTACTTC. This gives the protein CASSLAVVIYEQYF.

This clonotype occurred many times. The rearrangement joins TRBV7-8 to TRBJ2-3; no reliable D call. Germline V lookup: CDR1 SGHVS, CDR2 FQNEAQ. Trimming removed 6 bases from V and 1 base from J, with 14 bases in between. CDR3 length equals 15 residues. This CDR3 reads CASSWTTRRTDTQYF. The CDR3 DNA follows: TGTGCCAGCAGTTGGACGACAAGGCGCACAGATACGCAGTATTTT.

This clonotype was detected many times. The chain has TRBV4-1 and TRBJ2-7; TRBD1 is a possible D gene (6 bases). This CDR3 is 14 amino acids long. Looked up from germline, CDR1 is MGHRA and CDR2 is YSYEKL. V dropped 1 base and J dropped 4 bases, with 11 bases sitting between them. CDR3 residues: CASSQVGRGYEQYF. CDR3 nucleotides: TGCGCCAGCAGCCAAGTGGGCAGGGGATACGAGCAGTACTTC.

This sequence joins TRBV7-2 and TRBJ2-2; the D gene is possibly TRBD2 (6 bases). V shed 0 bases and J shed 7 bases, with 12 bases lying between them. The germline gives CDR1 SGHTA, CDR2 FQGNSA. There are 15 residues in the CDR3. The CDR3 is CASSLAPLANGELFF. CDR3 in DNA: TGTGCCAGCAGCTTAGCGCCCCTAGCGAACGGGGAGCTGTTTTTT.

CDR3 nucleotides: TGTGCCAGCAGAAGCCGTGACAGGGTTGGGGCCTATGGCTACACCTTC. Translating it yields CASRSRDRVGAYGYTF. V is TRBV12-3 or TRBV12-4 and J is TRBJ1-2; 7 bases align to TRBD1. Trimming took 6 bases from V and 4 from J; bases not matched to a gene: 14. The length of the CDR3 is 16 residues.

This clonotype was counted many times. The V gene is TRBV5-1, the J gene TRBJ2-7; TRBD1 matches 7 bases. CDR1 and CDR2 from the germline V gene are SGHRS and YFSETQ. The CDR3 is made up of 14 amino acids. V gave up 0 bases and J gave up 4 bases; unmatched junction bases: 4. CDR3 residues: CASSLVTGLYEQYF. DNA of the CDR3: TGCGCCAGCAGCTTGGTGACAGGGTTATACGAGCAGTACTTC.

The sample holds many counts of this clonotype. The chain recombines TRBV29-1 with TRBJ2-6, with 7 bases aligning to TRBD2. V trimming: 3 bases; J trimming: 2 bases; junction bases outside the gene matches: 4. This CDR3 is built from 15 residues. Per germline, CDR1 SQVTM and CDR2 ANQGSEA. The CDR3 loop is CSVEGGSPGANVLTF. The CDR3 DNA sequence: TGCAGCGTTGAGGGAGGGAGTCCTGGGGCCAACGTCCTGACTTTC.

This clonotype was recorded many times. The chain is built from TRBV10-3 and TRBJ2-4; either TRBD1 or TRBD2 may supply D (5 bases each). Germline CDR1 and CDR2: ENHRY and SYGVKD. The CDR3 covers 13 residues. V lost 4 bases, J lost 2 bases, and 6 bases lay in between. CDR3: CAISGGSKNIQYF. For the CDR3, the DNA is TGTGCCATCAGTGGGGGGTCCAAAAACATTCAGTACTTC.

This clonotype was seen many times. The chain uses TRBV12-3 or TRBV12-4 and TRBJ1-6, with D hard to call. Trimming removed 2 bases at V and 7 bases at J, with 12 bases between. The CDR3 consists of 15 residues. Written as DNA, the CDR3 is TGTGCCAGCAGTTTATCCCGCCCAAACAATTCACCCCTCCACTTT. The encoded protein is CASSLSRPNNSPLHF.

This clonotype was counted at least ten times. The chain joins TRBV3-1 to TRBJ1-1; D possibly corresponds to TRBD1 (6 bases). V lost 4 bases, J lost 1 base, and 13 bases lay in between. The CDR3 length is 15 residues. Germline CDR1 LGHDT, CDR2 YNNKEL (reference sequence). The CDR3 DNA reads as TGTGCCAGCAGCCGCCGGGGGGCGGAGAACACTGAAGCTTTCTTT. Its translation: CASSRRGAENTEAFF.

This clonotype was observed once. This chain joins TRBV6-1 and TRBJ2-5, with 11 bases aligning to TRBD2. The trim removed 7 bases at V and 1 base at J, leaving 2 bases unmatched. Germline CDR1 and CDR2: MNHNS and SASEGT. The CDR3 extends over 14 amino acids. CDR3 region: CASTSGRIQETQYF. The CDR3, as DNA: TGTGCCAGCACTAGCGGGAGGATCCAAGAGACCCAGTACTTC.

This clonotype was picked up many times. The chain uses TRBV5-7 and TRBJ2-7, with TRBD1 matching over 10 bases. TRBV5-7 is sorted into the ORF group, with uncertain function. The trim removed 0 bases at V and 3 bases at J, leaving 3 bases unmatched. The CDR3 totals 15 residues. Here the CDR3 reads CASSLGQGAVYEQYF. The CDR3 nucleotides read TGTGCCAGCAGCTTGGGACAGGGGGCCGTCTACGAGCAGTACTTC.

This clonotype was picked up many times. The chain couples TRBV29-1 to TRBJ2-5; D uncertain. The germline V and J ends were trimmed by 8 bases and 5 bases, with 15 bases remaining between them. Germline CDR1 is SQVTM and CDR2 is ANQGSEA. CDR3 length: 12 amino acids. The CDR3 DNA reads as TGCAGCATCCTATGGGTTGGGGAGACCCAGTACTTC. Its protein product is CSILWVGETQYF.

Many counts were recorded for this clonotype. CDR3 in amino acids: CASSFPGRLQETQYF. DNA of the CDR3: TGTGCCAGCAGCTTTCCGGGACGACTCCAAGAGACCCAGTACTTC. The chain carries TRBV7-9 and TRBJ2-5; D is tentatively TRBD1 or TRBD2 (5 bases each). V was clipped by 3 bases and J by 1 base, with 12 bases between them. This CDR3 is 15 amino acids long. CDR1 and CDR2 (germline): SEHNR, FQNEAQ (reference sequence).

In its sample, this clonotype was seen many times. V gene TRBV12-3 or TRBV12-4 combines with J gene TRBJ2-1; TRBD1 matches 8 bases. Trimming at V came to 6 bases and at J to 4 bases, leaving 14 bases not matched to a gene. The CDR3 sequence is 17 residues long. CDR3 sequence: CASSPPPGTGLYNEQFF. CDR3 bases: TGTGCCAGCAGCCCACCTCCCGGGACAGGATTATACAATGAGCAGTTCTTC.

This clonotype was counted many times. The chain uses TRBV20-1 and TRBJ2-7, with D uncertain. Between the trimmed V and J ends, which lost 1 base and 6 bases, there was a span of 7 bases. The CDR3 runs to 11 residues. Per germline, CDR1 DFQATT and CDR2 SNEGSKA (reference sequence). The CDR3 is CSARAHGEQYF. CDR3 in DNA: TGCAGTGCTAGAGCCCACGGCGAGCAGTACTTC.

This clonotype has more than one count but fewer than ten. The V call is TRBV7-9, the J call TRBJ2-3, with TRBD2 identical over 7 bases. From germline, CDR1 is SEHNR and CDR2 FQNEAQ (reference sequence). Trimming removed 10 bases from V and 3 bases from J; junction bases left unmatched: 10. The CDR3 spans 14 residues. The CDR3 DNA follows: TGTGCCACCTACATAGCGGGTCTTACAGATACGCAGTATTTT. Its translation: CATYIAGLTDTQYF.

The chain is built from TRBV5-1 and TRBJ1-2; 9 positions agree with TRBD1. The CDR3 runs 14 residues. V lost 4 bases and J lost 4; bases outside the gene matches: 5. Germline V gene data show CDR1 as SGHRS and CDR2 as YFSETQ. CDR3 in amino acids: CASSSGTGTYGYTF. The CDR3 DNA sequence: TGCGCCAGCAGCAGCGGGACAGGGACCTATGGCTACACCTTC.

In this sample, this clonotype turned up many times. The chain uses TRBV15 and TRBJ1-5; D uncertain. This CDR3 is built from 15 residues. Germline assignment: CDR1 LNHNV and CDR2 YYDKDF (reference sequence). Trimming left V 0 bases short and J 4 bases short, with 10 bases between. The CDR3: CATSRDTGSNQPQHF. The CDR3 DNA sequence: TGTGCCACCAGCAGAGATACCGGGTCAAATCAGCCCCAGCATTTT.

CDR3: CASSLERGRSQYF. CDR3 sequence (DNA): TGTGCCAGCAGCTTAGAAAGGGGACGATCGCAGTATTTT. This chain joins TRBV7-9 and TRBJ2-3; D is possibly TRBD1 or TRBD2 (5 bases each). V was cut by 1 base and J by 10 bases, with 12 bases left in between. The CDR3 has 13 amino acids. Germline V gene sequence: CDR1 SEHNR, CDR2 FQNEAQ (reference sequence).

The chain is built from TRBV29-1 and TRBJ1-1; TRBD1 is a possible D gene (5 bases). The CDR3 spans 13 residues. Per germline, CDR1 SQVTM and CDR2 ANQGSEA. V was trimmed by 3 bases and J by 0 bases, leaving 8 bases between them. CDR3 in amino acids: CSVDQGMNTEAFF. DNA of the CDR3: TGCAGCGTTGACCAGGGCATGAACACTGAAGCTTTCTTT.

This clonotype was seen at least ten times. The chain uses TRBV29-1 and TRBJ2-3; TRBD1 or TRBD2 may be the D gene (5 bases each). This CDR3 is 14 amino acids long. The germline V gene has CDR1 SQVTM and CDR2 ANQGSEA. V lost 3 bases and J lost 0, with 10 bases in between. The CDR3 region has the DNA TGCAGCGTTGACCGGGGACGTAGCACAGATACGCAGTATTTT. Residues: CSVDRGRSTDTQYF.

This clonotype was counted many times. The chain employs TRBV7-2 and TRBJ2-1; 10 nucleotides agree with TRBD2. CDR1 is SGHTA and CDR2 is FQGNSA in the germline V gene. The CDR3 runs to 17 residues. V was clipped by 5 bases and J by 4 bases; unmatched bases: 11. The CDR3 loop is CASSAPSGSPLYNEQFF. The CDR3, as DNA: TGTGCCAGCAGCGCCCCTAGCGGGAGCCCCCTATACAATGAGCAGTTCTTC.

The chain combines TRBV7-2 with TRBJ1-4, with unresolved D. Trimming cost V 1 base and J 8 bases, with 14 bases left between them. Looked up from germline, CDR1 is SGHTA and CDR2 is FQGNSA. The CDR3 runs to 15 residues. The chain's CDR3 is CASSLGGIFGEKLFF. CDR3 bases: TGTGCCAGCAGCTTAGGAGGGATCTTTGGAGAAAAACTGTTTTTT.